Each of the 26 T cell receptor beta chains below was sequenced from the same sample in a study of T-cell reconstitution after alpha-beta-depleted transplantation in children. Preparation of the TCRbeta library was carried out with unique molecular identifiers. From the PCR reads, TCRdb called clonotypes with MiXCR, one entry per CDR3 protein. This sample yields about 500,000 distinct CDR3 sequences, of which 32% are seen a single time; around 2.4% belongs to the top ten. This material consisted of PBMCs from the stem cell graft donor, taken from the stem cell graft. These receptors all stem from a human donor who donated a stem cell graft to a child with aplastic anemia.

The gene calls are TRBV7-2 and TRBJ2-5; 8 bases line up with TRBD1. The CDR3 sequence is 14 residues long. V shed 5 bases and J 5 bases; nucleotides not matched to a gene: 7. CDR1 SGHTA and CDR2 FQGNSA come from the germline V gene. The CDR3 reads CASSQGARRETQYF. CDR3 nucleotides: TGTGCCAGCAGCCAGGGGGCGCGACGGGAGACCCAGTACTTC. The full variable domain, rest sourced from reference TRBV7-2 and TRBJ2-5, is GAGVSQSPSNKVTEKGKDVELRCDPISGHTALYWYRQSLGQGLEFLIYFQGNSAPDKSGLPSDRFSAERTGGSVSTLTIQRTQQEDSAVYLCASSQGARRETQYFGPGTRLLVL.

This clonotype was found many times. The rearrangement links TRBV20-1 to TRBJ1-6, with D perhaps TRBD1 (5 bases). V shed 0 bases and J shed 9 bases, with 15 bases lying between them. CDR1 and CDR2 (germline): DFQATT, SNEGSKA (reference sequence). The CDR3 length is 15 residues. The CDR3 reads CSARESQGESSPLHF. Written as DNA, the CDR3 is TGCAGTGCTAGAGAATCCCAGGGTGAAAGTTCACCCCTCCACTTT.

This clonotype was observed a few times. The chain uses TRBV11-2 and TRBJ2-7; 8 nucleotides align to TRBD2. Germline V lookup: CDR1 SGHAT, CDR2 FQNNGV. The CDR3 is 18 amino acids. V lost 4 bases to trimming and J lost 0 bases; unmatched junction nucleotides: 14. The CDR3 spells CASSSHSGITLTSYEQYF. As DNA, the CDR3 is TGTGCCAGCAGCTCGCATAGCGGGATAACACTTACCTCCTACGAGCAGTACTTC.

The chain carries TRBV12-3 or TRBV12-4 and TRBJ2-1; TRBD1 agrees at 8 bases. The CDR3 contains 14 residues. After removal of 5 bases from V and 9 bases from J, the junction contained 9 bases not matched to a gene. The CDR3 is CASSLPDRAAEQFF. CDR3 nucleotide sequence: TGTGCCAGCAGTCTCCCGGACAGGGCGGCTGAGCAGTTCTTC.

The chain has TRBV24-1 and TRBJ2-3; D is possibly TRBD1 or TRBD2 (5 bases each). Trimming pared 4 bases from V and 0 bases from J, leaving 10 bases between. The CDR3 spans 15 residues. CDR1 is KGHDR and CDR2 is SFDVKD in the germline V gene. The CDR3 region has the DNA TGTGCCACCAGTGACCCGGGACGGAGCACAGATACGCAGTATTTT. Protein product: CATSDPGRSTDTQYF.

The chain combines TRBV7-2 with TRBJ2-1; 11 nucleotides match TRBD2. CDR3 length: 18 amino acids. J was trimmed by 7 bases and V by 0 bases; bases with no gene match: 11. Germline CDR1 reads SGHTA; CDR2 reads FQGNSA. The CDR3 is CASSLAISGRAVVNEQFF. In nucleotides, the CDR3 is TGTGCCAGCAGCTTAGCCATTAGCGGGAGGGCCGTCGTGAATGAGCAGTTCTTC.

The rearrangement uses TRBV7-2 and TRBJ2-3; TRBD1 agrees at 9 bases. Losses at the gene ends were 3 bases for V and 6 bases for J; bases not matched to a gene: 1. The CDR3 covers 13 residues. Germline V gives CDR1 SGHTA, CDR2 FQGNSA. The CDR3 nucleotides read TGTGCCAGCAGCTTCGGGACAGGGGATACGCAGTATTTT. Protein sequence: CASSFGTGDTQYF.

The genes are TRBV12-3 or TRBV12-4 and TRBJ1-2, with D hard to call. The CDR3 has 15 residues. V was pared by 3 bases and J by 1 base, with 12 bases between. The CDR3 reads CASSFWAGSNYGYTF. CDR3 sequence (DNA): TGTGCCAGCAGTTTCTGGGCAGGCAGTAACTATGGCTACACCTTC.

This clonotype showed up just a few times. This chain links TRBV6-1 with TRBJ1-2, with a weak D call TRBD1 (5 bases). Germline V CDR1 and CDR2: MNHNS, SASEGT. The CDR3 covers 17 residues. Trimming took 2 bases from V and 3 from J, leaving 19 bases between them. In DNA, the CDR3 is TGTGCCAGCAGTGAAAGGGGAAGGATGTTGGGCGACTATGGCTACACCTTC. It is translated as CASSERGRMLGDYGYTF.

V and J are TRBV4-1 and TRBJ2-6, with TRBD1 matching over 9 bases. Germline CDR1 and CDR2: MGHRA and YSYEKL. V shed 1 base, J shed 3 bases, and the junction held 7 bases outside the gene matches. The CDR3 covers 18 residues. This CDR3 reads CASSQGTGELIGANVLTF. The DNA of the CDR3 is TGCGCCAGCAGCCAAGGGACAGGGGAATTGATTGGGGCCAACGTCCTGACTTTC.

This clonotype was counted a few times. The CDR3 loop reads CSVESFSGARTYEQYF. CDR3 nucleotide sequence: TGCAGCGTTGAATCGTTTTCAGGGGCCAGGACCTACGAGCAGTACTTC. The J gene is TRBJ2-7, the V gene TRBV29-1, with a tentative D call TRBD1 (6 bases). The germline V gene has CDR1 SQVTM and CDR2 ANQGSEA. Trimming took off 2 bases at V and 2 bases at J, with 19 bases between the two ends. The CDR3 is 16 residues long.

The rearrangement uses TRBV10-3 and TRBJ2-7, with TRBD1 identical over 7 bases. J was trimmed by 7 bases and V by 11 bases; bases with no gene match: 11. In germline, CDR1 is ENHRY, CDR2 SYGVKD. There are 12 residues in the CDR3. CDR3 DNA sequence: TGTGCCGCCGGGACAGTCCCCCGGGAGCAGTACTTC. It encodes CAAGTVPREQYF.

The chain carries TRBV28 and TRBJ1-4; no reliable D call. The CDR3 runs to 17 residues. Trimming stripped 6 bases from V and 3 bases from J, with 20 bases between. Germline-derived CDR1 and CDR2 are MDHEN and SYDVKM. The CDR3 region is CASSQATRGVSNEKLFF. The CDR3 bases are TGTGCCAGCAGCCAAGCGACTCGTGGAGTATCTAATGAAAAACTGTTTTTT.

The chain combines TRBV29-1 with TRBJ1-4, with TRBD1 as a possible D gene (5 bases). Germline CDR1 is SQVTM and CDR2 is ANQGSEA. The CDR3 runs to 14 residues. Trimming stripped 6 bases from V and 8 bases from J, with 19 bases between. CDR3 sequence reads: CSVLDFGTQEKLFF. In DNA, the CDR3 is TGCAGCGTCCTAGATTTTGGGACCCAAGAAAAACTGTTTTTT. The full variable domain, with the rest looked up from reference TRBV29-1 and TRBJ1-4, is SAVISQKPSRDICQRGTSLTIQCQVDSQVTMMFWYRQQPGQSLTLIATANQGSEATYESGFVIDKFPISRPNLTFSTLTVSNMSPEDSSIYLCSVLDFGTQEKLFFGSGTQLSVL.

The chain is built from TRBV7-2 and TRBJ1-2; 11 nucleotides match TRBD1. CDR3 length: 14 amino acids. Germline lookup yields CDR1 SGHTA and CDR2 FQGNSA. Germline trimming cut 4 bases from V and 8 bases from J; bases unmatched to any gene: 6. The CDR3 DNA sequence: TGTGCCAGCAGCTGGACAGGGGGCGTCGGAGGCTACACCTTC. It codes for CASSWTGGVGGYTF.

This chain uses TRBV19 with TRBJ2-1, with 10 bases identical to TRBD2. This CDR3 region has 15 residues. V lost 1 base and J lost 9; bases outside the gene matches: 6. Germline V gives CDR1 LNHDA, CDR2 SQIVND (reference sequence). The DNA of the CDR3 is TGTGCCAGTAGTATAGGAAGCGGGAGGGGTGCTGAGCAGTTCTTC. Its protein product is CASSIGSGRGAEQFF.

This clonotype was seen a few times. This chain joins TRBV6-2 or TRBV6-3 and TRBJ2-6; no reliable D call. V lost 7 bases to trimming and J lost 1 base, with 11 bases between them. The CDR3 is made up of 15 amino acids. Looked up from germline, CDR1 is MNHEY and CDR2 is SVGEGT. The CDR3 loop reads CASNHAWSGANVLTF. DNA for the CDR3: TGTGCCAGCAACCATGCCTGGTCTGGGGCCAACGTCCTGACTTTC.

The chain has TRBV7-9 and TRBJ2-7; D perhaps matches TRBD2 (6 bases). Trimming left V 5 bases short and J 4 bases short, with 18 bases between. This CDR3 has 15 residues. Germline V gene lookup returns CDR1 SEHNR and CDR2 FQNEAQ (reference sequence). As DNA, the CDR3 is TGTGCCAGCAGCCCTACGGACGGAGGGGAATACGAGCAGTACGTC. This encodes CASSPTDGGEYEQYV.

This chain joins TRBV19 and TRBJ1-5, with D possibly TRBD1 on 5 matching bases. The V gene's germline CDR1 is LNHDA and CDR2 SQIVND (reference sequence). The CDR3 consists of 16 residues. Trimming left V 6 bases short and J 2 bases short, with 17 bases between. CDR3 coding DNA: TGTGCCAGTAGGGGCTGGGACCTAGGTGGCAATCAGCCCCAGCATTTT. It codes for CASRGWDLGGNQPQHF. Drawing the rest from reference TRBV19 and TRBJ1-5, the complete variable domain is DGGITQSPKYLFRKEGQNVTLSCEQNLNHDAMYWYRQDPGQGLRLIYYSQIVNDFQKGDIAEGYSVSREKKESFPLTVTSAQKNPTAFYLCASRGWDLGGNQPQHFGDGTRLSIL.

DNA of the CDR3: TGTGCCAGCAGCCCCGGGACTGCTGAAAATGAGCAGTTCTTC. Amino acids: CASSPGTAENEQFF. This rearrangement joins TRBV7-3 to TRBJ2-1, with a possible D match to TRBD2 (6 bases). This CDR3 has 14 amino acids. V was cut by 5 bases and J by 7 bases, with 15 bases left in between. Germline V gene sequence: CDR1 SGHTA, CDR2 FQGTGA.

This clonotype was seen a handful of times. This chain connects TRBV28 to TRBJ1-4; D ambiguous. This CDR3 is built from 16 residues. Germline V gene data show CDR1 as MDHEN and CDR2 as SYDVKM. The V and J ends lost 5 bases and 0 bases respectively, with 13 bases between them. CDR3 in DNA: TGTGCCAGCAGTCCCAAGGAGCCGTCAACTAATGAAAAACTGTTTTTT. As protein: CASSPKEPSTNEKLFF.

This clonotype appeared many times. The chain couples TRBV12-3 or TRBV12-4 to TRBJ1-1; 8 nucleotides agree with TRBD1. The CDR3 sequence is 14 residues long. Trimming took 5 bases from V and 1 from J; bases not matched to a gene: 3. CDR3 residues: CASSTGQGNTEAFF. CDR3 DNA: TGTGCCAGCAGTACAGGACAGGGGAACACTGAAGCTTTCTTT.

The gene calls are TRBV12-3 or TRBV12-4 and TRBJ1-5; weak D call: TRBD1 (6 bases). V was shortened by 6 bases and J by 5 bases, with 14 bases between the two germline ends. CDR3 length: 14 residues. CDR3 sequence: CASRDYREDQPQHF. For the CDR3, the DNA is TGTGCCAGCAGGGACTACAGGGAGGATCAGCCCCAGCATTTT.

This clonotype was found many times. V is TRBV10-3 and J is TRBJ2-7; D may match TRBD1 or TRBD2 (5 bases each). Trimming removed 10 bases from V and 7 bases from J, with 20 bases in between. This CDR3 region has 13 residues. Germline loops: CDR1 ENHRY, CDR2 SYGVKD. CDR3 in DNA: TGTGCCACCTCCGGGACCGGGCTACTTGAGCAGTACGTC. Translated, it gives CATSGTGLLEQYV.

Only a few counts were recorded for this clonotype. A read error may produce the germline difference seen at one junction end. V is TRBV29-1 and J is TRBJ1-1; D not resolved. CDR1 SQVTM and CDR2 ANQGSEA come from the germline V gene. The CDR3 totals 12 residues. The CDR3 nucleotides are TGCAGCGTTGAAAGCATGAACACGGAAGCTTTCTTT. It specifies CSVESMNTEAFF.

This chain links TRBV6-6 with TRBJ2-7; the match to TRBD2 covers 7 bases. Germline CDR1 reads MNHNY; CDR2 reads SVGAGI (reference sequence). The CDR3 totals 12 residues. V lost 6 bases and J lost 6; bases outside the gene matches: 5. The CDR3 sequence is CASRRGGGEQYF. The CDR3 coding sequence is TGTGCCAGCAGAAGGGGCGGGGGCGAGCAGTACTTC.